The TCR beta chain described here comes from a study of response to subunit inactivated influenza vaccine. This clonotype was seen a handful of times. Its target is unknown. Study-level results: The study's authors posited that every seasonal influenza vaccination enlists few new T cells.

TCRdb called the RT-PCR reads again in MiXCR, with one record for every CDR3 protein. The sample yields 550,000 to 800,000 distinct CDR3 sequences, 15% to 19% seen once. V shed 2 bases, J shed 8 bases, and the junction held 11 bases outside the gene matches. The CDR3 extends over 17 amino acids. The germline V gene encodes CDR1 MGHRA and CDR2 YSYEKL. The origin of this receptor is a man aged 50 to 59 who received an inactivated influenza vaccine. Sample: PBMCs from blood, taken 11 to 12 days after vaccination. The chain carries TRBV4-1 and TRBJ2-1; 11 bases agree with TRBD2. The CDR3 here is CASSQSPLAGGNYEQFF. Written as DNA, the CDR3 is TGCGCCAGCAGCCAATCCCCTCTAGCGGGGGGTAACTATGAGCAGTTCTTC.